This entry describes one T cell receptor beta chain. This sample is drawn from a study of Graves' ophthalmopathy and Graves' hyperthyroidism. The trim removed 4 bases at V and 5 bases at J, leaving 6 bases unmatched. This CDR3 has 15 amino acids. Germline V gene sequence: CDR1 LGHNA, CDR2 YNFKEQ. Investigators amplified TCR beta CDR3 regions from RNA transcripts. Following a first-round RT-PCR that used HTBI primers, a second-round multiplex PCR was carried out. TCRdb passed the multiplex PCR reads through MiXCR, listing each CDR3 protein once. The sample has 580,000 or so distinct CDR3 sequences, about two fifths seen once. The diagnosis combined clinical symptoms, thyroxine, TRAb, thyroid ultrasound and orbital computed tomography scans.

The TCR comes from an adult man with Graves' hyperthyroidism. The sequenced material came from peripheral blood or thyroid tissue (not recorded which). The chain couples TRBV4-2 to TRBJ1-4; 8 bases map to TRBD1. In DNA, the CDR3 is TGTGCCAGCAGCCTAGAGACAGGGGTAAATGAAAAACTGTTTTTT. The encoded protein is CASSLETGVNEKLFF.